The clone carrying this TCR beta chain was found many times. Its antigen is still unknown. Samples came from axillary lymph nodes draining the breast cancer. The sample belongs to a study of breast tumors, draining lymph nodes, adjacent tissues. Study-level points and caveats: The data were judged consistent with most tumor T cells coming from lymph node and expanding in tumor.

The CDR3 sequence is 13 residues long. Trimming took 11 bases from V and 5 from J; bases not matched to a gene: 9. CDR1 and CDR2 from the germline V gene are MDHEN and SYDVKM. TCRdb called the multiplex PCR reads again in MiXCR, with one record for every CDR3 protein. The table has some 110,000 distinct CDR3 sequences, about 30% seen once; the top ten hold 4.5% to 7%. The rearrangement joins TRBV28 to TRBJ2-5, with 9 bases lining up with TRBD2. The sequencing sample was made of axillary lymph node tissue. The TCR sequence derives from a female donor with breast cancer. Some clones in this sample may be carry-over from other donors' samples. The DNA of the CDR3 is TGTGCCCTGGGAACTAGCGGGCCGGAGACCCAGTACTTC. Protein product: CALGTSGPETQYF. Based on the CDR3 plus reference TRBV28 and TRBJ2-5, the full variable domain is DVKVTQSSRYLVKRTGEKVFLECVQDMDHENMFWYRQDPGLGLRLIYFSYDVKMKEKGDIPEGYSVSREKKERFSLILESASTNQTSMYLCALGTSGPETQYFGPGTRLLVL.